This TCR beta chain was identified during a study of blood T cell repertoires in COVID-19. The germline V gene has CDR1 SGHNT and CDR2 YENEEA. V lost 2 bases and J 4 bases, leaving 9 bases between the germline ends. The CDR3 spans 14 residues. Original methodology: Reference gene primer amplification yielded estimated nucleated cell counts. The data were produced by immunoSEQ multiplex PCR, yet TCRdb's version contains in-frame clones alone and is incomplete. That table furnishes V, J and clone size, whereas the DNA furnished D and trimming. The table has about 220,000 clones, approximately 80% seen once. Assignments of participants to cohorts depended upon their own reported clinical history. Recovered status applied to Cohort 3 donors who had two consecutive negative PCRs. It also applied to those with clearance or with symptom resolution.

The sequence came from a man aged 35 to 55 who had recovered from COVID-19. The sequencing input was PBMCs or T cells enriched from blood (not recorded which). The chain is built from TRBV11-3 and TRBJ2-1; no reliable D call. CDR3 DNA sequence: TGTGCCAGCAGCTTACTCGGAGCTTACAATGAGCAGTTCTTC. The encoded protein is CASSLLGAYNEQFF.